The sequence of this T cell receptor (beta chain) was determined in a study of STAT5B mutations in CD4+ large granular lymphocyte leukemia. The germline V and J ends were trimmed by 2 bases and 6 bases, with 4 bases remaining between them. The CDR3 runs 11 residues. Germline V lookup: CDR1 SGHRS, CDR2 YFSETQ. The assay was run at survey level. Method: immunoSEQ multiplex PCR; TCRdb's copy keeps in-frame clones and lacks some. The sample yields around 50,000 clones, around 81% seen once. This clone has just one count. This chain connects TRBV5-1 to TRBJ2-3, with D uncertain. This clonotype originated in a human donor in good health. The sequencing input was CD4+ T cells from blood buffy coats. This CDR3 is CASSFEDTQYF. The DNA for the CDR3 is TGCGCCAGCAGCTTTGAGGATACGCAGTATTTT. The entire variable domain, with the rest obtained from reference TRBV5-1 and TRBJ2-3, is as follows: KAGVTQTPRYLIKTRGQQVTLSCSPISGHRSVSWYQQTPGQGLQFLFEYFSETQRNKGNFPGRFSGRQFSNSRSEMNVSTLELGDSALYLCASSFEDTQYFGPGTRLTVL.